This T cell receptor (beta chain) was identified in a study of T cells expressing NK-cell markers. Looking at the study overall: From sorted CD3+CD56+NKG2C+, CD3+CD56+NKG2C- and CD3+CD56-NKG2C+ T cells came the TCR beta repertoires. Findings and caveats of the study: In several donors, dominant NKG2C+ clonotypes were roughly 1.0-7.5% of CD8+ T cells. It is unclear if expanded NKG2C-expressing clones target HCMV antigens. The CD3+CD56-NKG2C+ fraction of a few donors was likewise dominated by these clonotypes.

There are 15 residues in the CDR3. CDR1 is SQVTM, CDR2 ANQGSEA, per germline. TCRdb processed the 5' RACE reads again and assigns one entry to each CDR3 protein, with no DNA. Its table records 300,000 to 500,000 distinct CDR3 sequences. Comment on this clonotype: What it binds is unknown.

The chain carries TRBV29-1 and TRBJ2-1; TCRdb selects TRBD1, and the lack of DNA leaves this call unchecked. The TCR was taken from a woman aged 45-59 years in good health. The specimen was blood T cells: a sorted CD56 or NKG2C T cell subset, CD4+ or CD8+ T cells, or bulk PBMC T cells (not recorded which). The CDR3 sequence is CSGGSGTGPQGEQFF.